The source of this TCR beta chain is a study of early T cells in non-severe SARS-CoV-2 infection. Turning to the study itself: The sequenced material was bulk RNA from unsorted whole blood, and its chains were unpaired.

Germline lookup yields CDR1 SQVTM and CDR2 ANQGSEA. The CDR3 length is 13 residues. V dropped 4 bases and J dropped 8 bases, with 17 bases sitting between them. Study-wide findings and caveats: Private and CD4 specificities were missed by VDJdb matching, which favored anti-spike CD8 responses.

TCRdb reprocessed the 5' RACE reads via MiXCR and lists one record per CDR3 protein. The sample records around 70,000 distinct CDR3 sequences, about 9.1% being singletons. As for this clonotype: What it recognizes is unknown.

The source was whole blood, collected at baseline. The source is an adult who was a healthcare worker with PCR-confirmed SARS-CoV-2 infection or an uninfected control (not recorded which). The rearrangement links TRBV29-1 to TRBJ1-1; D perhaps matches TRBD1 (6 bases). CDR3 in amino acids: CSVGGTEGGEAFF. The CDR3 DNA sequence: TGCAGCGTTGGTGGTACTGAGGGGGGCGAAGCTTTCTTT. The variable domain in full, with the rest retrieved from reference TRBV29-1 and TRBJ1-1, is SAVISQKPSRDICQRGTSLTIQCQVDSQVTMMFWYRQQPGQSLTLIATANQGSEATYESGFVIDKFPISRPNLTFSTLTVSNMSPEDSSIYLCSVGGTEGGEAFFGQGTRLTVV.